The TCR beta chain under discussion was sequenced for a study of beta chain features in type 1 diabetes. Across the study: There was similarity between patients and healthy donors in age, gender and cell yields. All samples yielded about 100 million examined sorted cells. Study conclusions and caveats: Shorter TCRB CDR3s, moderately but significantly so, marked every one of the four CD4+ subsets in Type 1 diabetes patients. Individuals with type 1 diabetes displayed fewer insertions and more deletions at VDJ junctions.

Sequenced material consisted of expressed TCRB transcripts (all of the isolated RNA was reverse transcribed). TCRdb's table, derived via immunoSEQ multiplex PCR, lists solely in-frame clones and lacks some. The sample lists about 240,000 clones, approximately 14% occurring once. The CDR3 consists of 13 residues. From germline, CDR1 is KGHSH and CDR2 LQKENI. V gave up 2 bases and J gave up 4 bases, with 8 bases separating them. Of note for this clone: Its matching antigen is unknown.

This TCR was sampled from a man aged 25-45 years with type 1 diabetes. This chain connects TRBV18 to TRBJ1-2, with no clear D. The sequenced sample was naive CD4+ T cells from blood. CDR3 in DNA: TGTGCCAGCTCACCAGAGAATAGCTATGGCTACACCTTC. Its protein product is CASSPENSYGYTF.